The 29 T cell receptor beta chains below come from one sample, sequenced in a study of identical twins. TCRdb ran MiXCR on the 5' RACE reads and lists one entry per CDR3 protein. The table lists 400,000 or so distinct CDR3 sequences, around 9.7% of them singletons. Source material: naive T cells sorted from blood. These receptors all stem from a woman aged 45-65 years in good health.

The rearrangement uses TRBV3-1 and TRBJ1-4, with a tentative D call TRBD1 (5 bases). Germline V CDR1 and CDR2: LGHDT, YNNKEL (reference sequence). V dropped 4 bases and J dropped 8 bases, with 14 bases sitting between them. The CDR3 has 14 amino acids. CDR3 DNA sequence: TGTGCCAGCAGCCCTCTCAGGGCTAGCGAAAAACTGTTTTTT. Its protein product is CASSPLRASEKLFF.

This clonotype appeared many times. The chain joins TRBV7-9 to TRBJ2-4; D is perhaps TRBD1 or TRBD2 (5 bases each). Trimming took 4 bases from V and 0 from J, leaving 7 bases between them. This CDR3 has 14 residues. From germline, CDR1 is SEHNR and CDR2 FQNEAQ (reference sequence). CDR3 DNA sequence: TGTGCCAGCAGCTCCGGGACAGCCAAAAACATTCAGTACTTC. It translates to CASSSGTAKNIQYF.

The chain uses TRBV14 and TRBJ2-1, with 9 bases identical to TRBD2. CDR3 size: 15 residues. Germline V CDR1 and CDR2: SGHDN, FVKESK. V lost 4 bases to trimming and J lost 9 bases; unmatched junction nucleotides: 10. CDR3 protein: CASSLRIAGASEQFF. DNA for the CDR3: TGTGCCAGCAGCCTGAGGATAGCGGGAGCGAGTGAGCAGTTCTTC.

This clonotype was counted only a few times. This chain joins TRBV20-1 and TRBJ2-1, with a possible D match to TRBD2 (5 bases). In germline, CDR1 is DFQATT, CDR2 SNEGSKA (reference sequence). V was clipped by 4 bases and J by 0 bases, with 16 bases between them. This CDR3 spans 16 amino acids. The CDR3 region is CSAIPPRGLSYNEQFF. DNA for the CDR3: TGCAGTGCTATCCCTCCTCGCGGACTCTCCTACAATGAGCAGTTCTTC.

This clonotype has a count of ten or more. This sequence joins TRBV24-1 and TRBJ2-3; D unresolved. The CDR3 runs 11 residues. Germline-derived CDR1 and CDR2 are KGHDR and SFDVKD. V was trimmed by 3 bases and J by 5 bases, leaving 2 bases between them. The CDR3 loop reads CATSDLDTQYF. The CDR3 DNA sequence: TGTGCCACCAGTGATCTAGATACGCAGTATTTT.

Ten or more counts support this clonotype. V and J are TRBV10-3 and TRBJ2-1; 9 bases map to TRBD1. Germline CDR1 is ENHRY and CDR2 is SYGVKD. V gave up 6 bases and J gave up 10 bases; unmatched junction bases: 4. The CDR3 runs 12 residues. CDR3 in amino acids: CAISGTGNEQFF. In DNA, the CDR3 is TGTGCCATCAGCGGGACAGGGAACGAGCAGTTCTTC.

The sample holds a few counts of this clonotype. This chain links TRBV6-2 or TRBV6-3 with TRBJ2-7; 7 bases are a match to TRBD2. Germline lookup yields CDR1 MNHEY and CDR2 SVGEGT. V lost 6 bases to trimming and J lost 1 base; unmatched junction nucleotides: 6. The CDR3 consists of 14 residues. The CDR3 loop reads CASRSGLTSYEQYV. CDR3 nucleotide sequence: TGTGCCAGCAGATCGGGACTAACTTCCTACGAGCAGTACGTC.

This clonotype occurred many times. At one end the junction does not follow the germline gene, possibly because of a read error. The chain is built from TRBV2 and TRBJ2-2; 10 bases are shared with TRBD1. Germline V gene sequence: CDR1 SNHLY, CDR2 FYNNEI. This CDR3 contains 15 residues. Written as DNA, the CDR3 is TGTGCCAGCAGAGAAGACAGGGGGCAGACCGGGGAGCTGTTTTTT. This codes for CASREDRGQTGELFF.

This clonotype was counted between two and nine times. The chain combines TRBV9 with TRBJ2-7; 9 bases map to TRBD2. J was trimmed by 2 bases and V by 0 bases; bases with no gene match: 3. Per the germline V gene, CDR1 is SGDLS and CDR2 is YYNGEE. The CDR3 length is 15 residues. CDR3 sequence reads: CASSVGLAETYEQYF. The DNA for the CDR3 is TGTGCCAGCAGCGTAGGACTAGCGGAAACCTACGAGCAGTACTTC.

J is TRBJ2-3 and V is TRBV6-5, with D unclear. The CDR3 has 15 residues. The V gene's germline CDR1 is MNHEY and CDR2 SVGAGI. V lost 5 bases and J 0 bases, leaving 12 bases between the germline ends. As DNA, the CDR3 is TGTGCCAGCAGTGGGCCGAGGAGCAGCACAGATACGCAGTATTTT. Encoded protein: CASSGPRSSTDTQYF.

There are many counts of this clonotype. The chain is built from TRBV4-1 and TRBJ2-7; D gene uncertain. Trimming removed 3 bases at V and 0 bases at J, with 12 bases between. The CDR3 consists of 15 residues. Germline V lookup: CDR1 MGHRA, CDR2 YSYEKL. CDR3 protein: CASSHGYGSSYEQYF. Written as DNA, the CDR3 is TGCGCCAGCAGCCACGGGTACGGTAGCTCCTACGAGCAGTACTTC.

This clonotype has a handful of counts. The chain has TRBV6-5 and TRBJ1-1; TRBD1 might be the D (6 bases). This CDR3 has 14 residues. The germline V gene encodes CDR1 MNHEY and CDR2 SVGAGI. Trimming left V 0 bases short and J 6 bases short, with 11 bases between. The CDR3 protein is CASSYSRGESEAFF. As DNA, the CDR3 is TGTGCCAGCAGTTACTCGAGGGGGGAGTCTGAAGCTTTCTTT.

This clonotype was counted ten times or more. The chain links TRBV12-3 or TRBV12-4 to TRBJ2-1; 11 bases line up with TRBD2. V was pared by 5 bases and J by 1 base, with 4 bases of the junction left unmatched. The CDR3 totals 16 residues. Here the CDR3 reads CASSPGTSGSYNEQFF. The CDR3 DNA reads as TGTGCCAGCAGTCCCGGGACTAGCGGATCCTACAATGAGCAGTTCTTC.

This clonotype came up many times. V and J are TRBV3-1 and TRBJ1-5; 8 nucleotides agree with TRBD1. The germline V gene encodes CDR1 LGHDT and CDR2 YNNKEL (reference sequence). The CDR3 consists of 14 residues. Germline trimming cut 4 bases from V and 4 bases from J; bases unmatched to any gene: 3. The CDR3 protein is CASSPRQGNQPQHF. CDR3 nucleotide sequence: TGTGCCAGCAGCCCCAGACAGGGGAATCAGCCCCAGCATTTT. Looking up the rest from reference TRBV3-1 and TRBJ1-5 gives the full variable domain: DTAVSQTPKYLVTQMGNDKSIKCEQNLGHDTMYWYKQDSKKFLKIMFSYNNKELIINETVPNRFSPKSPDKAHLNLHINSLELGDSAVYFCASSPRQGNQPQHFGDGTRLSIL.

This clonotype was counted ten times or more. This chain uses TRBV11-3 with TRBJ2-3, with D perhaps matching TRBD2 (5 bases). The CDR3 runs 14 residues. Germline CDR1 is SGHNT and CDR2 is YENEEA. V was shortened by 4 bases and J by 4 bases, with 12 bases between the two germline ends. CDR3 coding DNA: TGTGCCAGCAGCTCTTTGGGAGAATCAGATACGCAGTATTTT. Its translation is CASSSLGESDTQYF.

The V and J genes are TRBV3-1 and TRBJ1-2; D is ambiguous. Trimming cost V 0 bases and J 7 bases, with 15 bases left between them. Germline V gene sequence: CDR1 LGHDT, CDR2 YNNKEL (reference sequence). The CDR3 extends over 15 amino acids. This CDR3 is CASSQDRSALGGYTF. CDR3 in DNA: TGTGCCAGCAGCCAAGATCGGTCTGCATTAGGTGGCTACACCTTC. Together with reference TRBV3-1 and TRBJ1-2, the CDR3 gives the full variable domain: DTAVSQTPKYLVTQMGNDKSIKCEQNLGHDTMYWYKQDSKKFLKIMFSYNNKELIINETVPNRFSPKSPDKAHLNLHINSLELGDSAVYFCASSQDRSALGGYTFGSGTRLTVV.

The rearrangement uses TRBV12-3 or TRBV12-4 and TRBJ2-1; D is possibly TRBD2 (5 bases). The CDR3 is 11 residues long. V dropped 2 bases and J dropped 13 bases, with 9 bases sitting between them. CDR3 region: CASSLMASQFF. The CDR3 nucleotides read TGTGCCAGCAGTTTAATGGCTAGCCAGTTCTTC.

This clonotype was observed a handful of times. The V gene is TRBV6-1, the J gene TRBJ2-7; D is uncertain. Looked up from germline, CDR1 is MNHNS and CDR2 is SASEGT. With 3 bases removed from V and 1 base from J, the gap between germline ends came to 13 bases. CDR3 size: 15 residues. As DNA, the CDR3 is TGTGCCAGCAGTGATCCCAGGCTTATGTCCTACGAGCAGTACGTC. Protein sequence: CASSDPRLMSYEQYV.

This clonotype was found a few times. The J gene is TRBJ2-1, the V gene TRBV7-8, with 7 bases that match TRBD2. CDR3 length equals 17 residues. CDR1 and CDR2 from the germline V gene are SGHVS and FQNEAQ. V was clipped by 3 bases and J by 5 bases; unmatched bases: 13. The CDR3: CASSFYPPSGRNNEQFF. The CDR3 nucleotides read TGTGCCAGCAGCTTCTACCCCCCTAGCGGAAGAAACAATGAGCAGTTCTTC.

J is TRBJ2-7 and V is TRBV10-2; D gene unclear. V gave up 4 bases and J gave up 6 bases, with 7 bases separating them. Germline CDR1 and CDR2: WSHSY and SAAADI. The CDR3 contains 11 residues. CDR3 DNA: TGCGCCAGCAGTGCCCTCCGCGAGCAGTACTTC. Translated, it gives CASSALREQYF.

The table lists this clonotype with a count of one. A clone one base away is much larger, so this may be a read error. J is TRBJ1-5 and V is TRBV6-6; TRBD1 might be the D (6 bases). The J call is uncertain, as TRBJ2-3 better fits the DNA end. The CDR3 has 12 residues. Germline V gene sequence: CDR1 MNHNY, CDR2 SVGAGI (reference sequence). The CDR3 sequence is CASSQGTQPQYF. CDR3 bases: TGTGCCAGCAGTCAGGGGACCCAGCCCCAGTATTTT.

This clonotype was observed a handful of times. This chain uses TRBV27 with TRBJ1-5; the match to TRBD1 covers 8 bases. Germline assignment: CDR1 MNHEY and CDR2 SMNVEV (reference sequence). The CDR3 has 15 amino acids. Trimming at V came to 5 bases and at J to 4 bases, leaving 7 bases not matched to a gene. The CDR3 loop is CASSHGQGRNQPQHF. CDR3 bases: TGTGCCAGCAGTCATGGACAGGGTAGGAATCAGCCCCAGCATTTT.

This clonotype has just a few counts. The chain has TRBV4-1 and TRBJ2-7, with unresolved D. The CDR3 runs 13 residues. The ends were cut back, 2 bases at V and 6 bases at J, with 11 bases in the middle. Germline V gene sequence: CDR1 MGHRA, CDR2 YSYEKL. CDR3 DNA sequence: TGCGCCAGCAGCCAAACCCCTGGGGTCGAGCAGTACGTC. It translates to CASSQTPGVEQYV.

This clonotype was picked up many times. The chain's CDR3 is CASSLQSGDEQYV. As DNA, the CDR3 is TGTGCCAGCAGCCTACAGAGCGGGGACGAGCAGTACGTC. J is TRBJ2-7 and V is TRBV7-9, with 7 bases matching TRBD2. Germline V CDR1 and CDR2: SEHNR, FQNEAQ (reference sequence). The CDR3 length is 13 residues. The junction had 6 bases not matched to a gene; V was cut back by 5 bases and J by 5 bases.

This clonotype was observed a few times. This rearrangement joins TRBV20-1 to TRBJ2-1, with D unresolved. Germline V gives CDR1 DFQATT, CDR2 SNEGSKA (reference sequence). Trimming cost V 8 bases and J 6 bases, with 17 bases left between them. The CDR3 runs 13 residues. This CDR3 is CSYIPLTRNEQFF. In DNA, the CDR3 is TGCAGTTACATTCCCCTTACTCGCAATGAGCAGTTCTTC.

This clonotype turned up a few times. The chain recombines TRBV10-1 with TRBJ2-4; D not certain. With 7 bases removed from V and 8 bases from J, the gap between germline ends came to 9 bases. Germline CDR1 is WNHNN and CDR2 is SYGVQD (reference sequence). The CDR3 loop spans 11 amino acids. The CDR3 DNA is TGCGCCAGCAACCTCCTCGACATTCAGTACTTC. Translated: CASNLLDIQYF.

V and J are TRBV5-1 and TRBJ2-2; TRBD1 is a possible D gene (6 bases). V dropped 0 bases and J dropped 2 bases, with 8 bases sitting between them. The CDR3 covers 15 residues. Germline values: CDR1 SGHRS, CDR2 YFSETQ. For the CDR3, the DNA is TGCGCCAGCAGCTTGGTACAGGGAAACACCGGGGAGCTGTTTTTT. The encoded protein is CASSLVQGNTGELFF.

The chain has TRBV5-1 and TRBJ2-1; TRBD2 agrees at 7 bases. Germline CDR1 is SGHRS and CDR2 is YFSETQ. V lost 0 bases, J lost 8 bases, and 5 bases stayed unmatched. This CDR3 spans 14 amino acids. The CDR3, as DNA: TGCGCCAGCAGCTTGGTTACTGCGGGGGATGAGCAGTTCTTC. It codes for CASSLVTAGDEQFF.

This clonotype occurred a few times. J is TRBJ1-4 and V is TRBV12-3 or TRBV12-4; D may be TRBD1 (5 bases). V lost 3 bases to trimming and J lost 2 bases, with 10 bases between them. The CDR3 contains 15 residues. In nucleotides, the CDR3 is TGTGCCAGCAGTTTGGGGGATGCCACTAATGAAAAACTGTTTTTT. It yields the protein CASSLGDATNEKLFF.